A single sample gave rise to the 30 T cell receptor beta chains below, sequenced in a study of T cell changes during pregnancy in multiple sclerosis. Profiled with immunoSEQ multiplex PCR; TCRdb holds only in-frame clones, not every one. Of about 51,000 clones listed, 94% are singletons. Source: CD4+ T cells from peripheral blood mononuclear cells, taken in the second trimester of pregnancy. Source of these receptors: a female donor with multiple sclerosis, enrolled in a pregnancy study.

The chain combines TRBV6-5 with TRBJ2-7; perhaps TRBD2 as D (6 bases). The CDR3 sequence is 13 residues long. Germline-derived CDR1 and CDR2 are MNHEY and SVGAGI. V was cut by 6 bases and J by 6 bases, with 15 bases left in between. CDR3 loop: CASSSPGLREQYF. The CDR3 bases are TGTGCCAGCAGCTCTCCGGGACTTCGCGAGCAGTACTTC.

V usage is TRBV7-2 and J usage is TRBJ1-3; a weak D match, TRBD1 (6 bases). The CDR3 runs 16 residues. CDR1 and CDR2 (germline): SGHTA, FQGNSA. Trimming removed 5 bases from V and 3 bases from J, with 17 bases in between. CDR3 residues: CASSLLTGSGGNTIYF. CDR3 bases: TGTGCCAGCAGCCTGTTAACAGGGTCAGGTGGAAACACCATATATTTT.

CDR3: CASSLEIGNTGELFF. CDR3 bases: TGCGCCAGCAGCTTGGAAATCGGGAACACCGGGGAGCTGTTTTTT. J is TRBJ2-2 and V is TRBV5-1; the D is unclear. The CDR3 runs to 15 residues. The V and J ends lost 0 bases and 1 base respectively, with 7 bases between them. The germline V gene has CDR1 SGHRS and CDR2 YFSETQ.

Here the CDR3 reads CASRPTGDTGNTIYF. The CDR3 nucleotides are TGCGCCAGCAGGCCGACAGGGGACACTGGAAACACCATATATTTT. The V gene is TRBV10-2, the J gene TRBJ1-3, with 8 bases identical to TRBD1. After removal of 6 bases from V and 2 bases from J, the junction contained 6 bases not matched to a gene. Germline CDR1 and CDR2: WSHSY and SAAADI. The CDR3 is 15 amino acids.

The chain carries TRBV30 and TRBJ1-2, with 8 bases identical to TRBD1. CDR1 is GTSNPN and CDR2 is SVGIG in the germline V gene (reference sequence). This CDR3 spans 15 amino acids. J was trimmed by 6 bases and V by 1 base; bases with no gene match: 10. CDR3 protein: CAWSALPGGANGYTF. CDR3 bases: TGTGCCTGGAGTGCACTTCCAGGGGGCGCGAATGGCTACACCTTC.

The chain combines TRBV7-3 with TRBJ1-1; 8 nucleotides agree with TRBD1. The length of the CDR3 is 13 residues. V dropped 5 bases and J dropped 3; count of bases not matched to a gene: 2. The germline CDR1 and CDR2 sequences are SGHTA and FQGTGA. In nucleotides, the CDR3 is TGTGCCAGCAGCCCGGACAGGGACACTGAAGCTTTCTTT. Amino acid sequence: CASSPDRDTEAFF. The full variable domain, completed using reference TRBV7-3 and TRBJ1-1, is GAGVSQTPSNKVTEKGKYVELRCDPISGHTALYWYRQSLGQGPEFLIYFQGTGAADDSGLPNDRFFAVRPEGSVSTLKIQRTERGDSAVYLCASSPDRDTEAFFGQGTRLTVV.

This chain uses TRBV6-4 with TRBJ2-5; 14 bases are shared with TRBD2. In germline, CDR1 is MRHNA, CDR2 SNTAGT. The CDR3 covers 17 residues. J lost 4 bases, V lost 3 bases, and 7 bases had no gene match. The CDR3 protein is CASSDRLAGGFRETQYF. The CDR3 region has the DNA TGTGCCAGCAGTGATCGACTAGCGGGGGGGTTTAGAGAGACCCAGTACTTC.

This clone showed up just a few times. The chain uses TRBV6-6 and TRBJ1-1, with D hard to call. CDR3 size: 12 residues. Trimming pared 4 bases from V and 11 bases from J, leaving 14 bases between. Germline CDR1 MNHNY, CDR2 SVGAGI (reference sequence). In DNA form, the CDR3 reads TGTGCCAGCAGTTCTTCCTACCCGGGGGCTTTCTTT. This codes for CASSSSYPGAFF.

The chain employs TRBV19 and TRBJ1-3; D ambiguous. This CDR3 is built from 16 residues. CDR1 is LNHDA, CDR2 SQIVND, per germline (reference sequence). V gave up 0 bases and J gave up 0 bases, with 9 bases separating them. DNA of the CDR3: TGTGCCAGTAGTATAGATCTGGGAGCCTCTGGAAACACCATATATTTT. Protein sequence: CASSIDLGASGNTIYF.

The chain is built from TRBV30 and TRBJ2-7; 9 bases agree with TRBD1. The length of the CDR3 is 14 residues. Germline V gene data show CDR1 as GTSNPN and CDR2 as SVGIG (reference sequence). Losses at the gene ends were 5 bases for V and 1 base for J; bases not matched to a gene: 6. CDR3 bases: TGTGCCTGGGGGACAGGGAGGAGGTCCTACGAGCAGTACTTC. Translation: CAWGTGRRSYEQYF.

The chain uses TRBV5-6 and TRBJ2-1; D gene ambiguous. Trimming took off 4 bases at V and 7 bases at J, with 9 bases between the two ends. This CDR3 contains 12 residues. The germline CDR1 and CDR2 sequences are SGHDT and YYEEEE. CDR3 sequence: CASSPDRNEQFF. The CDR3 nucleotides read TGTGCCAGCAGCCCAGATCGTAATGAGCAGTTCTTC. The entire variable domain, with the rest obtained from reference TRBV5-6 and TRBJ2-1, is as follows: DAGVTQSPTHLIKTRGQQVTLRCSPKSGHDTVSWYQQALGQGPQFIFQYYEEEERQRGNFPDRFSGHQFPNYSSELNVNALLLGDSALYLCASSPDRNEQFFGPGTRLTVL.

The chain uses TRBV19 and TRBJ2-6, with a weak D call TRBD2 (7 bases). The CDR3 contains 18 residues. Germline V gives CDR1 LNHDA, CDR2 SQIVND (reference sequence). Trimming pared 1 base from V and 0 bases from J, leaving 13 bases between. In DNA, the CDR3 is TGTGCCAGTAGTATAGTGGGGGGGCGCCCCTCTGGGGCCAACGTCCTGACTTTC. The encoded protein is CASSIVGGRPSGANVLTF.

The chain is built from TRBV2 and TRBJ1-1; 8 positions match TRBD1. This CDR3 has 13 amino acids. The V segment lost 8 bases and the J segment 3 bases; nucleotides outside the gene matches: 5. Germline V gene data show CDR1 as SNHLY and CDR2 as FYNNEI. The CDR3 loop reads CASGGQGDTEAFF. CDR3 nucleotide sequence: TGTGCCAGCGGAGGACAGGGCGACACTGAAGCTTTCTTT. Filled out from reference TRBV2 and TRBJ1-1, the complete variable domain reads EPEVTQTPSHQVTQMGQEVILRCVPISNHLYFYWYRQILGQKVEFLVSFYNNEISEKSEIFDDQFSVERPDGSNFTLKIRSTKLEDSAMYFCASGGQGDTEAFFGQGTRLTVV.

The gene calls are TRBV11-2 and TRBJ2-3; 10 bases fit TRBD1. After removal of 1 base from V and 3 bases from J, the junction contained 1 base not matched to a gene. The CDR3 runs to 15 residues. From germline, CDR1 is SGHAT and CDR2 FQNNGV. The CDR3, as DNA: TGTGCCAGCAGCTTAGTGGGACAGGGGACAGATACGCAGTATTTT. Encoded protein: CASSLVGQGTDTQYF.

The count of this clone is one. This chain links TRBV6-6 with TRBJ1-2; TRBD1 is a possible D gene (5 bases). The CDR3 runs to 14 residues. V was trimmed by 6 bases and J by 0 bases, leaving 11 bases between them. Germline V gene sequence: CDR1 MNHNY, CDR2 SVGAGI (reference sequence). In nucleotides, the CDR3 is TGTGCCAGCAGCCTGGGGGGGGCTAACTATGGCTACACCTTC. Its translation is CASSLGGANYGYTF.

This clone appeared a single time. V is TRBV28 and J is TRBJ2-7; TRBD1 is a possible D gene (6 bases). The CDR3 has 14 amino acids. Per the germline V gene, CDR1 is MDHEN and CDR2 is SYDVKM. V was clipped by 5 bases and J by 3 bases, with 14 bases between them. CDR3 DNA sequence: TGTGCCAGCAGTCCCCCGGGACAAAACTACGAGCAGTACTTC. Protein: CASSPPGQNYEQYF.

V is TRBV19 and J is TRBJ1-3, with D maybe TRBD1 (6 bases). Germline V lookup: CDR1 LNHDA, CDR2 SQIVND (reference sequence). Trimming took off 4 bases at V and 4 bases at J, with 11 bases between the two ends. CDR3 length: 14 amino acids. CDR3 in DNA: TGTGCCAGTAGTACAACAGGGACCGGAAACACCATATATTTT. Its translation: CASSTTGTGNTIYF.

This clone was seen a few times. The CDR3 protein is CASSFNNRVPEAFF. The CDR3 nucleotides are TGTGCCAGCAGCTTCAATAACAGGGTCCCTGAAGCTTTCTTT. The rearrangement joins TRBV13 to TRBJ1-1, with D possibly matching TRBD1 (6 bases). V was clipped by 3 bases and J by 6 bases, with 14 bases between them. Germline V gives CDR1 PRHDT, CDR2 FYEKMQ (reference sequence). This CDR3 is 14 amino acids long.

This chain joins TRBV6-5 and TRBJ1-3; D possibly corresponds to TRBD1 (5 bases). The CDR3 extends over 14 amino acids. CDR1 MNHEY and CDR2 SVGAGI come from the germline V gene. V lost 2 bases to trimming and J lost 1 base, with 6 bases between them. This chain's CDR3 is CASSYGGSGNTIYF. The CDR3 DNA sequence: TGTGCCAGCAGTTACGGGGGGTCTGGAAACACCATATATTTT.

This chain links TRBV30 with TRBJ2-1; 12 bases fit TRBD2. The germline gives CDR1 GTSNPN, CDR2 SVGIG (reference sequence). V gave up 0 bases and J gave up 12 bases; unmatched junction bases: 9. CDR3 length equals 15 residues. The CDR3 sequence: CAWSVLAGGPKGQFF. As DNA, the CDR3 is TGTGCCTGGAGTGTACTAGCGGGGGGCCCCAAGGGGCAGTTCTTC. The variable domain in full, completed from reference TRBV30 and TRBJ2-1, reads SQTIHQWPATLVQPVGSPLSLECTVEGTSNPNLYWYRQAAGRGLQLLFYSVGIGQISSEVPQNLSASRPQDRQFILSSKKLLLSDSGFYLCAWSVLAGGPKGQFFGPGTRLTVL.

The rearrangement links TRBV11-2 to TRBJ2-5, with 9 nucleotides matching TRBD2. The trim removed 2 bases at V and 2 bases at J, leaving 12 bases unmatched. This CDR3 comprises 18 residues. The germline gives CDR1 SGHAT, CDR2 FQNNGV. Here the CDR3 reads CASSLQSSRGGGQETQYF. CDR3 sequence (DNA): TGTGCCAGCAGCTTACAAAGTAGCCGCGGGGGGGGGCAAGAGACCCAGTACTTC. The full variable domain, in which reference TRBV11-2 and TRBJ2-5 provide the parts outside the CDR3, is EAGVAQSPRYKIIEKRQSVAFWCNPISGHATLYWYQQILGQGPKLLIQFQNNGVVDDSQLPKDRFSAERLKGVDSTLKIQPAKLEDSAVYLCASSLQSSRGGGQETQYFGPGTRLLVL.

This sequence joins TRBV7-2 and TRBJ2-7, with TRBD2 matching over 7 bases. CDR1 is SGHTA, CDR2 FQGNSA, per germline. This CDR3 spans 12 amino acids. With 3 bases clipped from V and 5 bases from J, the junction kept 1 base outside the gene matches. CDR3 loop: CASSFGTNEQYF. The CDR3 nucleotides are TGTGCCAGCAGCTTTGGGACTAACGAGCAGTACTTC.

The gene calls are TRBV5-6 and TRBJ1-5, with 9 bases identical to TRBD1. The CDR3 runs to 15 residues. The J segment lost 5 bases and the V segment lost 4 bases, leaving 7 bases of the junction unmatched. The germline CDR1 and CDR2 sequences are SGHDT and YYEEEE. In DNA, the CDR3 is TGTGCCAGCAGCCCTGACAGGGGGACCCATCAGCCCCAGCATTTT. Amino acids: CASSPDRGTHQPQHF.

The V and J genes are TRBV27 and TRBJ2-2; D perhaps matches TRBD1 (6 bases). The CDR3 loop spans 14 amino acids. Trimming removed 4 bases at V and 3 bases at J, with 9 bases between. Germline V gene lookup returns CDR1 MNHEY and CDR2 SMNVEV (reference sequence). In DNA, the CDR3 is TGTGCCAGCAGTTGGGACATGGACACCGGGGAGCTGTTTTTT. Its translation: CASSWDMDTGELFF.

This clone was detected once. This chain joins TRBV10-3 and TRBJ1-2, with no clear D. Trimming pared 1 base from V and 5 bases from J, leaving 14 bases between. CDR1 and CDR2 (germline): ENHRY, SYGVKD. There are 15 residues in the CDR3. The CDR3 spells CAISEFRGSLYGYTF. The CDR3 DNA sequence: TGTGCCATCAGTGAGTTTCGGGGATCACTATATGGCTACACCTTC.

This clone was observed once. The chain is built from TRBV5-8 and TRBJ1-2, with 10 bases fitting TRBD1. CDR1 and CDR2 from the germline V gene are SGHTS and YDEGEE. This CDR3 spans 17 amino acids. V was pared by 0 bases and J by 5 bases, with 10 bases of the junction left unmatched. The CDR3 DNA reads TGTGCCAGCAGCTTGGTCAAACACTGGACAGGGGGATATGGCTACACCTTC. Its protein is CASSLVKHWTGGYGYTF.

The V call is TRBV5-4, the J call TRBJ2-1; 8 nucleotides align to TRBD2. The germline gives CDR1 SGHNT, CDR2 YYREEE (reference sequence). With V trimmed by 3 bases and J by 4 bases, 6 bases remained unmatched. The CDR3 has 15 residues. The CDR3, as DNA: TGTGCCAGCAGCTCTTCTAGCGGGTCGTACAATGAGCAGTTCTTC. Translating it yields CASSSSSGSYNEQFF.

This clone was counted a few times. V and J are TRBV18 and TRBJ1-6, with TRBD1 identical over 7 bases. The germline gives CDR1 KGHSH, CDR2 LQKENI. V gave up 2 bases and J gave up 6 bases; unmatched junction bases: 1. The CDR3 consists of 14 residues. DNA of the CDR3: TGTGCCAGCTCACCAGGACAGGTTAATTCACCCCTCCACTTT. Translation: CASSPGQVNSPLHF. The variable domain in full, with the rest retrieved from reference TRBV18 and TRBJ1-6, is NAGVMQNPRHLVRRRGQEARLRCSPMKGHSHVYWYRQLPEEGLKFMVYLQKENIIDESGMPKERFSAEFPKEGPSILRIQQVVRGDSAAYFCASSPGQVNSPLHFGNGTRLTVT.

This clone was counted a single time. The chain links TRBV27 to TRBJ1-5, with TRBD1 matching over 8 bases. The CDR3 is made up of 15 amino acids. Per germline, CDR1 MNHEY and CDR2 SMNVEV (reference sequence). The V and J ends lost 7 bases and 4 bases, in that order; junction bases with no gene match: 9. The CDR3 protein is CASTQDRGDNQPQHF. The CDR3 DNA follows: TGTGCCAGCACCCAAGACAGGGGTGATAATCAGCCCCAGCATTTT.

CDR3 sequence reads: CASAGPGQGYYGYTF. CDR3 nucleotides: TGTGCCAGCGCAGGACCGGGACAGGGATACTATGGCTACACCTTC. This chain joins TRBV9 and TRBJ1-2; 9 bases map to TRBD1. With V trimmed by 7 bases and J by 3 bases, 10 bases remained unmatched. From germline, CDR1 is SGDLS and CDR2 YYNGEE. The CDR3 has 15 residues.